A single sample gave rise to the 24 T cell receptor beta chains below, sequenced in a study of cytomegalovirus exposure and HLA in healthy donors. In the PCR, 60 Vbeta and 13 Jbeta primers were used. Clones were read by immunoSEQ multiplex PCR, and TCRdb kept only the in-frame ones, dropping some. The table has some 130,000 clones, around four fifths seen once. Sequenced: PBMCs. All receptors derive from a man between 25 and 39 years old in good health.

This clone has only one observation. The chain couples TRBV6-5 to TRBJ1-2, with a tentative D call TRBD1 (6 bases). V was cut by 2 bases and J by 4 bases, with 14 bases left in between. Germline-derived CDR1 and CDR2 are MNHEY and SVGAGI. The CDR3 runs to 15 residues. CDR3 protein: CASSYTGTQTYGYTF. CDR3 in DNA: TGTGCCAGCAGTTACACCGGGACACAGACCTATGGCTACACCTTC.

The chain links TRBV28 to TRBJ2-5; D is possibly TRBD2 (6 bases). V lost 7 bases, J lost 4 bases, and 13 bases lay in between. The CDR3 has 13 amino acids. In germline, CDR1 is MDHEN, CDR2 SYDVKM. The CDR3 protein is CASNLTRGETQYF. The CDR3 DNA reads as TGTGCCAGCAATCTGACTAGAGGAGAGACCCAGTACTTC.

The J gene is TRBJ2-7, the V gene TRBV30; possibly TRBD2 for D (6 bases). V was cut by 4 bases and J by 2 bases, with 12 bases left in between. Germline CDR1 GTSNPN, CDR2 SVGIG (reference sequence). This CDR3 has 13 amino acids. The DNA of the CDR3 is TGTGCCTGGACCCCTAGCGAAGCCTACGAGCAGTACTTC. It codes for CAWTPSEAYEQYF.

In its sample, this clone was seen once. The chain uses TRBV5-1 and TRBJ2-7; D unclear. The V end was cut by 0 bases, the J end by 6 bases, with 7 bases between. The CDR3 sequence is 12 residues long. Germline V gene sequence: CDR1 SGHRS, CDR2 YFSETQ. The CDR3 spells CASSLEAPEQYF. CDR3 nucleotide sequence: TGCGCCAGCAGCTTGGAAGCGCCCGAGCAGTACTTC.

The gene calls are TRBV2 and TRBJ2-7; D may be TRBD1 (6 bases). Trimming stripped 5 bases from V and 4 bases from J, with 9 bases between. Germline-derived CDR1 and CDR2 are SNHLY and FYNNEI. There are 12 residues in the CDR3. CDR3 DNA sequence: TGTGCCAGCAGTCTGGACAGATACGAGCAGTACTTC. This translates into CASSLDRYEQYF.

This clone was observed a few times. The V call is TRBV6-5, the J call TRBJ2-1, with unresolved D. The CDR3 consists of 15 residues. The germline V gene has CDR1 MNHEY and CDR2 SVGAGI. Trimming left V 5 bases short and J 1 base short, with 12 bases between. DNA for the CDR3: TGTGCCAGCAGTCCCTTCACAAATTCCTACAATGAGCAGTTCTTC. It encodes CASSPFTNSYNEQFF.

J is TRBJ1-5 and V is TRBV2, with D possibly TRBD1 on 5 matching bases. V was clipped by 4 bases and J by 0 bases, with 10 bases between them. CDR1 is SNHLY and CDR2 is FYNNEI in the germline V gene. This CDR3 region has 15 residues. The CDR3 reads CASSVEGDSNQPQHF. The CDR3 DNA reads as TGTGCCAGCAGTGTAGAAGGGGATAGCAATCAGCCCCAGCATTTT.

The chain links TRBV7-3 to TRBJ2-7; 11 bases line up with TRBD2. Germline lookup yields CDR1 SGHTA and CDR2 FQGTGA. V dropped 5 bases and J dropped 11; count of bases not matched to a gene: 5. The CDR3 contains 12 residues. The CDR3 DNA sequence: TGTGCCAGCAGCGCTACTAGCGGGAGAAAGTACTTC. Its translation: CASSATSGRKYF.

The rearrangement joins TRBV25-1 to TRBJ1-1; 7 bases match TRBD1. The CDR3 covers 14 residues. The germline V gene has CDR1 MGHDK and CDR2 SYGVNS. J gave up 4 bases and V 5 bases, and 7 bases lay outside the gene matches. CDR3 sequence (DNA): TGTGCCAGCAGTAAGAACAGGGGTTTCACTGAAGCTTTCTTT. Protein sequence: CASSKNRGFTEAFF.

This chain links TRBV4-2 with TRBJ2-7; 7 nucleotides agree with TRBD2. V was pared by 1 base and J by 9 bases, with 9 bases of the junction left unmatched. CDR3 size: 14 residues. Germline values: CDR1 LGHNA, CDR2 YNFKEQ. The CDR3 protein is CASSQVGMGGVQYF. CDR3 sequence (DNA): TGTGCCAGCAGCCAAGTTGGGATGGGGGGGGTGCAGTACTTC.

The CDR3 loop reads CASSPRQNTGELFF. The CDR3 bases are TGCGCCAGCAGCCCCCGACAGAACACCGGGGAGCTGTTTTTT. The rearrangement links TRBV5-1 to TRBJ2-2; no reliable D call. The CDR3 is 14 residues long. Germline lookup yields CDR1 SGHRS and CDR2 YFSETQ. V was pared by 4 bases and J by 1 base, with 8 bases between. The full variable domain, with the rest looked up from reference TRBV5-1 and TRBJ2-2, is KAGVTQTPRYLIKTRGQQVTLSCSPISGHRSVSWYQQTPGQGLQFLFEYFSETQRNKGNFPGRFSGRQFSNSRSEMNVSTLELGDSALYLCASSPRQNTGELFFGEGSRLTVL.

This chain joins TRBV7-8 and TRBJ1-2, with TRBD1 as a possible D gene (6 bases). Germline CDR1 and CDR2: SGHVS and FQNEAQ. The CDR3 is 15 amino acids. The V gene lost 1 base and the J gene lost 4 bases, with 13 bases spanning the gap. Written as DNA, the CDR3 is TGTGCCAGCAGCTTAGTCGGCCAGGGGATCTATGGCTACACCTTC. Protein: CASSLVGQGIYGYTF. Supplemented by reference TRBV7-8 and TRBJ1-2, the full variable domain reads GAGVSQSPRYKVAKRGQDVALRCDPISGHVSLFWYQQALGQGPEFLTYFQNEAQLDKSGLPSDRFFAERPEGSVSTLKIQRTQQEDSAVYLCASSLVGQGIYGYTFGSGTRLTVV.

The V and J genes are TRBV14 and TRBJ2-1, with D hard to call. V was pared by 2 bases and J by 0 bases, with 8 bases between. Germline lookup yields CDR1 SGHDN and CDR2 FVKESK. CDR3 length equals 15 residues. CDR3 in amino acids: CASSQNLSSYNEQFF. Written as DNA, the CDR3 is TGTGCCAGCAGCCAAAACCTGAGCTCCTACAATGAGCAGTTCTTC.

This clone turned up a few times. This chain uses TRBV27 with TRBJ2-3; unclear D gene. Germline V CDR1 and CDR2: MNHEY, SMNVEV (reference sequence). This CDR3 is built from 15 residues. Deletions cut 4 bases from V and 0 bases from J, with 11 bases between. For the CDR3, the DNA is TGTGCCAGCAGTTCCCCGAGTACTAGCACAGATACGCAGTATTTT. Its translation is CASSSPSTSTDTQYF.

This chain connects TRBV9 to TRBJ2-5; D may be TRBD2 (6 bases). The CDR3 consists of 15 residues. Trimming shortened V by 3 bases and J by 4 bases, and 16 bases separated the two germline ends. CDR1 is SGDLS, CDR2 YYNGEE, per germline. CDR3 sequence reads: CASSATTGVGETQYF. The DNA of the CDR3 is TGTGCCAGCAGCGCCACTACGGGAGTGGGAGAGACCCAGTACTTC.

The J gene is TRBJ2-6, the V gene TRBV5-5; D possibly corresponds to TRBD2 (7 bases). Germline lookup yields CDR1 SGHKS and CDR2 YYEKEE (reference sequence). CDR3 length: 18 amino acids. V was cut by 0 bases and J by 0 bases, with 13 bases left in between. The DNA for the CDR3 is TGTGCCAGCAGCTTGGTAGGCGGGGGCAGCTCTGGGGCCAACGTCCTGACTTTC. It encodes CASSLVGGGSSGANVLTF.

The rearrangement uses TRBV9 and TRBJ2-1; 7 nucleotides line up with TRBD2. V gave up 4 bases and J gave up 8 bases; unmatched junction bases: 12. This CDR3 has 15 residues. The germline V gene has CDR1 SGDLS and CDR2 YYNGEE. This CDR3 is CASSPGGAAQDEQFF. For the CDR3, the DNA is TGTGCCAGCAGCCCGGGGGGAGCGGCCCAGGATGAGCAGTTCTTC.

DNA for the CDR3: TGTGCCAGCAGCCAAGGGGACACACGTTACGAGCAGTACTTC. It translates to CASSQGDTRYEQYF. The chain carries TRBV7-2 and TRBJ2-7; a weak D match, TRBD1 (6 bases). Looked up from germline, CDR1 is SGHTA and CDR2 is FQGNSA. V lost 5 bases to trimming and J lost 4 bases, with 15 bases between them. The CDR3 sequence is 14 residues long.

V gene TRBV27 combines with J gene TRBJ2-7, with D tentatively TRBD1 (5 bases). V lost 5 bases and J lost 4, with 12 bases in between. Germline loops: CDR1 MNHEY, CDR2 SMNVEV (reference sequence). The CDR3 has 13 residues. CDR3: CASSPTGTYEQYF. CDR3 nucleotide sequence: TGTGCCAGCAGTCCTACAGGAACTTACGAGCAGTACTTC.

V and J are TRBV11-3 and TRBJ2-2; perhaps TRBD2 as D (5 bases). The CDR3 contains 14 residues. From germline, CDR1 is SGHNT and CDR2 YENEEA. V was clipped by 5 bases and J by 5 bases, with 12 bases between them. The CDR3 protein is CASSPTRGTGELFF. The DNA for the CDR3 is TGTGCCAGCAGCCCGACCCGCGGGACCGGGGAGCTGTTTTTT.

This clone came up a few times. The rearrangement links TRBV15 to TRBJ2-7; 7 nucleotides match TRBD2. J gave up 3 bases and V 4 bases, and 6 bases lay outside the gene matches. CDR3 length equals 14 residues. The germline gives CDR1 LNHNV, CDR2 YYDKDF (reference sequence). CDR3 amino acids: CATSMGTTNYEQYF. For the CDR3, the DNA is TGTGCCACCAGCATGGGGACTACCAACTACGAGCAGTACTTC.

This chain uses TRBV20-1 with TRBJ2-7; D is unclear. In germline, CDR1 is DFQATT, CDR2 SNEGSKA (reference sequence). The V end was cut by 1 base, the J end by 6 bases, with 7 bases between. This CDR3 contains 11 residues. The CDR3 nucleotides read TGCAGTGCTAGAGCTCCCCGCGAGCAGTACTTC. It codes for CSARAPREQYF.

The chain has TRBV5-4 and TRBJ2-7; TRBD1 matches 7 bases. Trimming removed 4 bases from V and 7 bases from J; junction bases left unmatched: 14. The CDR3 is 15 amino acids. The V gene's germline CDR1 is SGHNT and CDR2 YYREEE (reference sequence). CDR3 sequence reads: CASSEGANWVGEQYF. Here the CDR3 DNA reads TGTGCCAGCAGCGAGGGGGCAAATTGGGTGGGGGAGCAGTACTTC.

CDR3 nucleotide sequence: TGTGCCAGTGCAGGATGGGGGGGTCGTGAGACCCAGTACTTC. Protein product: CASAGWGGRETQYF. This sequence joins TRBV19 and TRBJ2-5; 7 nucleotides line up with TRBD2. Germline V gene lookup returns CDR1 LNHDA and CDR2 SQIVND (reference sequence). The V gene end was trimmed by 8 bases and the J gene end by 5 bases; junction bases not matched to a gene: 11. This CDR3 region has 14 residues. Supplemented by reference TRBV19 and TRBJ2-5, the full variable domain reads DGGITQSPKYLFRKEGQNVTLSCEQNLNHDAMYWYRQDPGQGLRLIYYSQIVNDFQKGDIAEGYSVSREKKESFPLTVTSAQKNPTAFYLCASAGWGGRETQYFGPGTRLLVL.